This T cell receptor (beta chain) was sequenced for a study of regulatory T cells in long-lasting Graves disease. General observations from the study: Persistent patients had more shared public clonotypes (around 2,500) than new patients (about 970).

HTBI primers from iRepertoire and Arm-PCR of CDR3 regions yielded the TCR beta libraries. TCRdb independently ran MiXCR on the multiplex PCR reads; one entry per CDR3 protein. The sample shows roughly 320,000 distinct CDR3 sequences, 16% of them seen only once. On this clonotype itself: What it binds is not known.

Sample time point: newly diagnosed GD, antithyroid drugs for less than 3 months. PBMC-derived RNA was used for the TCR library. A further study also used this sample, focusing on T cells in Graves' hyperthyroidism and ophthalmopathy. That study adds: Uncontrolled infection, other autoimmune disease, pregnancy or lactation barred patients from enrollment. Appearing also in blood were most of the thyroid clonotypes expanded above 0.001.

This clonotype was sampled from a man in his forties with Graves disease. The starting material was peripheral blood mononuclear cells (PBMCs), obtained at new diagnosis, from a patient treated with antithyroid drugs.

This CDR3 reads CASSQDEAESTDTQYF. The CDR3 bases are TGTGCCAGCAGCCAAGATGAGGCAGAAAGCACAGATACGCAGTATTTT. The chain is built from TRBV4-2 and TRBJ2-3; unclear D gene. V was cut by 0 bases and J by 0 bases, with 10 bases left in between. CDR1 and CDR2 (germline): LGHNA, YNFKEQ. The CDR3 is 16 amino acids.